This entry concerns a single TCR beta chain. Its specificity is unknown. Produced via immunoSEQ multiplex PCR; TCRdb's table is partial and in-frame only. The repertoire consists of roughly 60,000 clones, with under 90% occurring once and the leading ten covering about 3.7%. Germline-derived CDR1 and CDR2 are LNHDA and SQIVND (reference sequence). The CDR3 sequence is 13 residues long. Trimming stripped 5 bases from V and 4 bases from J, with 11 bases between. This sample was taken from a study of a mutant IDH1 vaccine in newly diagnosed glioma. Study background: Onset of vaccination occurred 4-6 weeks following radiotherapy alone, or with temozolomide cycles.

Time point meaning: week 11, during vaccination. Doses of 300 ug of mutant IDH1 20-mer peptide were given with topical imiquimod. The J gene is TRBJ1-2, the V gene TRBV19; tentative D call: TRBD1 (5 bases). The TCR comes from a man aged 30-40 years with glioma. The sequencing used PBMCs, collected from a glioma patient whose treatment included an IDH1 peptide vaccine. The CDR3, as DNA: TGTGCCAGTAGTCCCAGGGTTACCTATGGCTACACCTTC. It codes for CASSPRVTYGYTF.